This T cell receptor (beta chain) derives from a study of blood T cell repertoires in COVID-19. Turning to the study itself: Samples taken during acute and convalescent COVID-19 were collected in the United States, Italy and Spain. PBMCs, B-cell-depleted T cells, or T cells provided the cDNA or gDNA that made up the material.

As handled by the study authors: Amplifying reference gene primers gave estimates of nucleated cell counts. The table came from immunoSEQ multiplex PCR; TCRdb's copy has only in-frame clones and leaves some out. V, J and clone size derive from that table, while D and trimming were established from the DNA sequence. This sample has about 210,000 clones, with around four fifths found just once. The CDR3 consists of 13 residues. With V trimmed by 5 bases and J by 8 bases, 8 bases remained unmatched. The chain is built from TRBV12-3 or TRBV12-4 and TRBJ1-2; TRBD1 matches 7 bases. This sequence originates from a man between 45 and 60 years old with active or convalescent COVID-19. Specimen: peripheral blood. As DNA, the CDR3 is TGTGCCAGCAGTCAAAGACAGGGTGGAGGCTACACCTTC. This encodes CASSQRQGGGYTF.